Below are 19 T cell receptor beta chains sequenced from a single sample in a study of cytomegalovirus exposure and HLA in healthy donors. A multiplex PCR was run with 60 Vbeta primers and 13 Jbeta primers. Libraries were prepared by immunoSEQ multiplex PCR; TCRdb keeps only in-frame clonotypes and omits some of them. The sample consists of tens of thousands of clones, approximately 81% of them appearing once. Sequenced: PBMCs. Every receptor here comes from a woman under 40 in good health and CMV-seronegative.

The CDR3 sequence: CASSLGQTYEQYF. The CDR3 DNA reads TGTGCCAGCAGTCTCGGACAGACCTACGAGCAGTACTTC. The V call is TRBV6-5, the J call TRBJ2-7; TRBD1 is a possible D gene (6 bases). V was cut by 5 bases and J by 2 bases, with 10 bases left in between. CDR3 length equals 13 residues. Germline V gives CDR1 MNHEY, CDR2 SVGAGI.

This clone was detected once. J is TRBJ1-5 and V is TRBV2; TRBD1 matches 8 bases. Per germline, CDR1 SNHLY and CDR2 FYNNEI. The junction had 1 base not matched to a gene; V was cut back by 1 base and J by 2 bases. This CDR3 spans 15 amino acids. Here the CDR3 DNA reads TGTGCCAGCAGTGAAGAGACAGGGGGCAATCAGCCCCAGCATTTT. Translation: CASSEETGGNQPQHF.

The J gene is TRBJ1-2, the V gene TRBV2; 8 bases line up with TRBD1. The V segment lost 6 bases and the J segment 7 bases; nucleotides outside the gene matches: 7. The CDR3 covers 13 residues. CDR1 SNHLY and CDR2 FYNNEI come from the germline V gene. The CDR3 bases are TGTGCCAGCAGAAGGACAGGGAGGGGTGGCTACACCTTC. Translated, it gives CASRRTGRGGYTF. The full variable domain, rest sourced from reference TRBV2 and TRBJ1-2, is EPEVTQTPSHQVTQMGQEVILRCVPISNHLYFYWYRQILGQKVEFLVSFYNNEISEKSEIFDDQFSVERPDGSNFTLKIRSTKLEDSAMYFCASRRTGRGGYTFGSGTRLTVV.

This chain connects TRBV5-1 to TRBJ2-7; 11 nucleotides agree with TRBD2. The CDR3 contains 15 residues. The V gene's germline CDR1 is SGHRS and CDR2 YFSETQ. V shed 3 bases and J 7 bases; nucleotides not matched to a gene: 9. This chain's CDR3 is CASSSAGTSGPEQYF. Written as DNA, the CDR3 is TGCGCCAGCAGCTCGGCGGGGACTAGCGGCCCGGAGCAGTACTTC. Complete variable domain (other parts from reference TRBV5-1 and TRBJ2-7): KAGVTQTPRYLIKTRGQQVTLSCSPISGHRSVSWYQQTPGQGLQFLFEYFSETQRNKGNFPGRFSGRQFSNSRSEMNVSTLELGDSALYLCASSSAGTSGPEQYFGPGTRLTVT.

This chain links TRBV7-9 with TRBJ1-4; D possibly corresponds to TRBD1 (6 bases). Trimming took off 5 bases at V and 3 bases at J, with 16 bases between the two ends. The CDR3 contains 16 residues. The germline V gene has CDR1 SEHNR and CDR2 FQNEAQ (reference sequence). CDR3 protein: CASSPEGGVSNEKLFF. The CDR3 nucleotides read TGTGCCAGCAGCCCAGAAGGGGGGGTGTCTAATGAAAAACTGTTTTTT. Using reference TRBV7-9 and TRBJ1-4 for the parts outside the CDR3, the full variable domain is DTGVSQNPRHKITKRGQNVTFRCDPISEHNRLYWYRQTLGQGPEFLTYFQNEAQLEKSRLLSDRFSAERPKGSFSTLEIQRTEQGDSAMYLCASSPEGGVSNEKLFFGSGTQLSVL.

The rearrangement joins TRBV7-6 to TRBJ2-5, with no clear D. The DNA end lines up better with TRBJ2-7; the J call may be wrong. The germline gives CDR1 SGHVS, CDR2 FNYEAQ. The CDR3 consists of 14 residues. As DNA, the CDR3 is TGTGCCAGCAGCTTAGCGGCGGAAGCCTACGAGCAGTACTTC. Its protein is CASSLAAEAYEQYF.

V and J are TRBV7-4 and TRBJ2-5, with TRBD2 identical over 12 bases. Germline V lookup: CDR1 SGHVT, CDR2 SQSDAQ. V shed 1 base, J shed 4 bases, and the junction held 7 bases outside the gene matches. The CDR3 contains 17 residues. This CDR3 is CASSLETSGSRGETQYF. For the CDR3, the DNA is TGTGCCAGCAGCTTAGAGACTAGCGGGAGCCGGGGAGAGACCCAGTACTTC.

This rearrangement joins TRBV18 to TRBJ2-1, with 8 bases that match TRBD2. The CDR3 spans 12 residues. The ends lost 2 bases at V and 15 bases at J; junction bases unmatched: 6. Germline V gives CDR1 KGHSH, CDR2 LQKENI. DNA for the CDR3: TGTGCCAGCTCACCATTAGCGGGGCCCACGTTCTTC. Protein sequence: CASSPLAGPTFF.

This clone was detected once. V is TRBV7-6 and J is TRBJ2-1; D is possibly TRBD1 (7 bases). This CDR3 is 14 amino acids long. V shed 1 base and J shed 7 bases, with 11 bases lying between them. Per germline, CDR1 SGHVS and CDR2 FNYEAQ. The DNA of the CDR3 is TGTGCCAGCAGCTTAGGACAGGGAGGAAATGAGCAGTTCTTC. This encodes CASSLGQGGNEQFF.

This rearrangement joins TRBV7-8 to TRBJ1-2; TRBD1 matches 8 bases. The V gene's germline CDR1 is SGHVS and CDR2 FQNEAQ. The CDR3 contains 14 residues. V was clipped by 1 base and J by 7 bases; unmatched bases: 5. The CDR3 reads CASSLGTGSIGYTF. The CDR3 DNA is TGTGCCAGCAGCTTAGGGACAGGGTCTATTGGCTACACCTTC.

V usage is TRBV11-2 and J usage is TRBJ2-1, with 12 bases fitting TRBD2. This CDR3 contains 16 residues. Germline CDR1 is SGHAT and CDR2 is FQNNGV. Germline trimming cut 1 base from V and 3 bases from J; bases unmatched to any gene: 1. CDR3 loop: CASSLGLAGDYNEQFF. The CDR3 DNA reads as TGTGCCAGCAGCTTAGGACTAGCGGGGGACTACAATGAGCAGTTCTTC.

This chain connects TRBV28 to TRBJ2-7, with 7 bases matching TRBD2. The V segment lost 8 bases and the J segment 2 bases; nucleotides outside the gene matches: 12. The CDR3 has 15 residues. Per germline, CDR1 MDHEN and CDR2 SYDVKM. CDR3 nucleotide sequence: TGTGCCAGCTCAATTCCGGCCGGGGGGACCTACGAGCAGTACTTC. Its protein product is CASSIPAGGTYEQYF.

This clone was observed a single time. The CDR3 sequence is CASSRAFPGQANEKLFF. CDR3 sequence (DNA): TGCGCCAGCAGCCGAGCTTTCCCGGGACAGGCTAATGAAAAACTGTTTTTT. The chain carries TRBV4-3 and TRBJ1-4; 8 nucleotides align to TRBD1. Germline-derived CDR1 and CDR2 are LGHNA and YSLEER. The CDR3 contains 17 residues. Germline trimming cut 4 bases from V and 3 bases from J; bases unmatched to any gene: 10.

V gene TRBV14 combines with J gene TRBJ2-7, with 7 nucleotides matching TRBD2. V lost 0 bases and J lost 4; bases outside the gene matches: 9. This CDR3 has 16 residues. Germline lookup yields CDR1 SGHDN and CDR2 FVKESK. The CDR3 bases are TGTGCCAGCAGCCAAGATTGGGGGGGTCTATCGTACGAGCAGTACTTC. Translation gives CASSQDWGGLSYEQYF.

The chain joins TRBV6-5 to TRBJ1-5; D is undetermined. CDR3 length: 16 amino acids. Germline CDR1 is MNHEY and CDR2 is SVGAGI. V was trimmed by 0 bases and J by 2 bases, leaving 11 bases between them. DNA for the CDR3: TGTGCCAGCAGTTACTCCGGGTTGTTCGGCAATCAGCCCCAGCATTTT. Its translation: CASSYSGLFGNQPQHF.

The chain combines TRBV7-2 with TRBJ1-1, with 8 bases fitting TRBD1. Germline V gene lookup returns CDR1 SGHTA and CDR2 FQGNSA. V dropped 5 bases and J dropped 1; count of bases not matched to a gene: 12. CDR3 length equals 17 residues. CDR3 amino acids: CASSPSRDRFTNTEAFF. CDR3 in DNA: TGTGCCAGCAGCCCGTCCCGGGACAGGTTTACGAACACTGAAGCTTTCTTT.

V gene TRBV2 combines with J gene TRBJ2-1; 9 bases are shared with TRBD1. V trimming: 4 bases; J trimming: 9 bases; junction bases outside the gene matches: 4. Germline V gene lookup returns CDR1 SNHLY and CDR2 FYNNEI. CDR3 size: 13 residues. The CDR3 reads CASSANRGPEQFF. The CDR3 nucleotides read TGTGCCAGCAGTGCGAACAGGGGGCCTGAGCAGTTCTTC.

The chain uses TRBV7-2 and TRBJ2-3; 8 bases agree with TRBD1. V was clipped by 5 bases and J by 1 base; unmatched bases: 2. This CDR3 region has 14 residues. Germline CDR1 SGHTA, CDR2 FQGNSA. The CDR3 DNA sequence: TGTGCCAGCAGCCCGGGACAGGGCACAGATACGCAGTATTTT. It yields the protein CASSPGQGTDTQYF.

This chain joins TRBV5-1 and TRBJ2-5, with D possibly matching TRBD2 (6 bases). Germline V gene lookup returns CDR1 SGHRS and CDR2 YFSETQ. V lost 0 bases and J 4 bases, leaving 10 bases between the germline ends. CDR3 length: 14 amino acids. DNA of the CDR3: TGCGCCAGCAGCTTGGAGCCTAGCGCAGAGACCCAGTACTTC. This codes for CASSLEPSAETQYF.